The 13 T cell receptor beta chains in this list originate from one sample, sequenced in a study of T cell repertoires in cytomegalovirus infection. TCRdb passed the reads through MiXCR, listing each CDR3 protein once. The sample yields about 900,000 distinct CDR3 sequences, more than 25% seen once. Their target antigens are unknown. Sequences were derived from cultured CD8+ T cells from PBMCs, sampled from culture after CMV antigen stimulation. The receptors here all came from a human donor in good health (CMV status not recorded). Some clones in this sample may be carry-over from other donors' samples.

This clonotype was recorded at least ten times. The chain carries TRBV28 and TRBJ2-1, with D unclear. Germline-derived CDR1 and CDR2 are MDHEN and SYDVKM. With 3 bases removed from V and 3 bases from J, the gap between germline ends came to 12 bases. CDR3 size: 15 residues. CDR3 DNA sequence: TGTGCCAGCAGTTTCCGCCCAGGCCACTACAATGAGCAGTTCTTC. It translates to CASSFRPGHYNEQFF. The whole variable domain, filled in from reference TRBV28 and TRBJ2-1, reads DVKVTQSSRYLVKRTGEKVFLECVQDMDHENMFWYRQDPGLGLRLIYFSYDVKMKEKGDIPEGYSVSREKKERFSLILESASTNQTSMYLCASSFRPGHYNEQFFGPGTRLTVL.

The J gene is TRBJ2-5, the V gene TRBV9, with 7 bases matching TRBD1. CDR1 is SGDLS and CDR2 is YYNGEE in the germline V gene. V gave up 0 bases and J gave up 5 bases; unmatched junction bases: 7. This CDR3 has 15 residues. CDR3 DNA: TGTGCCAGCAGCGTAGGAGACAGGGCACGCGAGACCCAGTACTTC. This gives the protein CASSVGDRARETQYF.

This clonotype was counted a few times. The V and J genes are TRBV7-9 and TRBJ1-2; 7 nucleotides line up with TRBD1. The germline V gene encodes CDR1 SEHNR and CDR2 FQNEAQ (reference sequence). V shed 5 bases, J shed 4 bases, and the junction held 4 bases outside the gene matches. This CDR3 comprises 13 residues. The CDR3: CASSRGGSYGYTF. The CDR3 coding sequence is TGTGCCAGCAGCAGAGGGGGCTCCTATGGCTACACCTTC.

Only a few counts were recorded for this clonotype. The CDR3 loop is CASSPVAKGYEQYV. The CDR3 bases are TGTGCCAGCAGCCCGGTGGCCAAGGGCTACGAGCAGTACGTC. This chain links TRBV7-9 with TRBJ2-7; D uncertain. This CDR3 spans 14 amino acids. CDR1 is SEHNR, CDR2 FQNEAQ, per germline (reference sequence). V lost 5 bases to trimming and J lost 3 bases, with 14 bases between them.

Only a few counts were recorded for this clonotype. The CDR3 protein is CATSSPGTGRGQETQYF. The CDR3 coding sequence is TGTGCCACCAGCAGTCCCGGGACAGGGCGGGGACAAGAGACCCAGTACTTC. The chain has TRBV15 and TRBJ2-5; 9 bases map to TRBD1. Germline assignment: CDR1 LNHNV and CDR2 YYDKDF (reference sequence). V shed 3 bases, J shed 2 bases, and the junction held 10 bases outside the gene matches. This CDR3 region has 17 residues.

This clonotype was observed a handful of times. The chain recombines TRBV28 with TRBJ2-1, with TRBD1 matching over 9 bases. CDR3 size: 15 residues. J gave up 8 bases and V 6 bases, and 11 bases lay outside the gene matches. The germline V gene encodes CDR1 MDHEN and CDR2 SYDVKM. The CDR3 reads CASSSGQGGGDEQFF. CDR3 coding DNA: TGTGCCAGCAGCTCGGGACAGGGTGGGGGCGATGAGCAGTTCTTC.

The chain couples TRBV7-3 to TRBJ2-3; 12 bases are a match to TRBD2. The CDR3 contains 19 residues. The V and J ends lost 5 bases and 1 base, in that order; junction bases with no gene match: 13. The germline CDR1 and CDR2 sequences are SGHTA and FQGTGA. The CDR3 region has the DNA TGTGCCAGCAGCCCTCAGACTAGCGGGGGACCTGGTGGCACAGATACGCAGTATTTT. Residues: CASSPQTSGGPGGTDTQYF. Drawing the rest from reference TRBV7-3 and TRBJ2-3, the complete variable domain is GAGVSQTPSNKVTEKGKYVELRCDPISGHTALYWYRQSLGQGPEFLIYFQGTGAADDSGLPNDRFFAVRPEGSVSTLKIQRTERGDSAVYLCASSPQTSGGPGGTDTQYFGPGTRLTVL.

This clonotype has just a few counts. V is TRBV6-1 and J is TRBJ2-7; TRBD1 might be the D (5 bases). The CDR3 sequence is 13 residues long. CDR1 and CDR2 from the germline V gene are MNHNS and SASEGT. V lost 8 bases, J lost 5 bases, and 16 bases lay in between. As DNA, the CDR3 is TGTGCCAGCTCGGACACTGCAGGGAACGAGCAGTACGTC. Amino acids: CASSDTAGNEQYV.

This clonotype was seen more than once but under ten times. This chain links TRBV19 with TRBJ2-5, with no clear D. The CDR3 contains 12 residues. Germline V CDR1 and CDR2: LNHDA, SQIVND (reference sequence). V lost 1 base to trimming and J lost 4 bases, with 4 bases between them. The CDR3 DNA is TGTGCCAGTAGTATAGGCGGAGAGACCCAGTACTTC. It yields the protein CASSIGGETQYF.

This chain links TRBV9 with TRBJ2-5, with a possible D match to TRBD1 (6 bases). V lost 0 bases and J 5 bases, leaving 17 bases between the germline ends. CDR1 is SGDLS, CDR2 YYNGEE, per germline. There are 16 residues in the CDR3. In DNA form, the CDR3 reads TGTGCCAGCAGCGTAGACCCCCAGGACAGCAGGGAGACCCAGTACTTC. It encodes CASSVDPQDSRETQYF.

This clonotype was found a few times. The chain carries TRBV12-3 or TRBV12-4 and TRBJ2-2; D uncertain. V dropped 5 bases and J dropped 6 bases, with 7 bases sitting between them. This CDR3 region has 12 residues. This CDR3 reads CASSIHAGELFF. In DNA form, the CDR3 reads TGTGCCAGCAGTATTCATGCCGGGGAGCTGTTTTTT.

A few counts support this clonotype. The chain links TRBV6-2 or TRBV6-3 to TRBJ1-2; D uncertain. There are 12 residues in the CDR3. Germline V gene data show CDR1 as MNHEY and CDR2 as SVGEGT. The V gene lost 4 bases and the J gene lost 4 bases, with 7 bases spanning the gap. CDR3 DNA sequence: TGTGCCAGCAGTTTCAGGAGCTATGGCTACACCTTC. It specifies CASSFRSYGYTF.

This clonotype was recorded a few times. The CDR3 bases are TGTGCCAGCAATTCCGGGACAGAGTTATACAATGAGCAGTTCTTC. Residues: CASNSGTELYNEQFF. The chain carries TRBV28 and TRBJ2-1; 7 bases match TRBD1. J gave up 4 bases and V 7 bases, and 10 bases lay outside the gene matches. Germline CDR1 MDHEN, CDR2 SYDVKM. The CDR3 loop spans 15 amino acids.